The clone carrying this T cell receptor (beta chain) was seen a handful of times. The target antigen is unknown. TCRdb independently ran MiXCR on the 5' RACE reads; one entry per CDR3 protein. The sample shows hundreds of thousands of distinct CDR3 sequences, roughly 15% of them seen only once. The sample originates from a study of T-cell memory formation after mild COVID-19. Overall study: TCR clusters showed largely donor specificity. Study-level points and caveats: Memory cells collected pre-infection included some clones that later responded, suggesting cross-reactive memory joined.

The germline gives CDR1 DFQATT, CDR2 SNEGSKA (reference sequence). CDR3 size: 11 residues. The sequenced sample consisted of PBMCs or a T cell subset sorted from them (not recorded which). This rearrangement joins TRBV20-1 to TRBJ1-1; weak D call: TRBD1 (5 bases). This TCR came from a man in his late teens or twenties who had mild COVID-19 (a few samples of this study predate the infection). Cell type and time point are not known. CDR3 amino acids: CSAEGFGEAFF. In nucleotides, the CDR3 is TGCAGCGCGGAGGGGTTTGGTGAAGCTTTCTTT.